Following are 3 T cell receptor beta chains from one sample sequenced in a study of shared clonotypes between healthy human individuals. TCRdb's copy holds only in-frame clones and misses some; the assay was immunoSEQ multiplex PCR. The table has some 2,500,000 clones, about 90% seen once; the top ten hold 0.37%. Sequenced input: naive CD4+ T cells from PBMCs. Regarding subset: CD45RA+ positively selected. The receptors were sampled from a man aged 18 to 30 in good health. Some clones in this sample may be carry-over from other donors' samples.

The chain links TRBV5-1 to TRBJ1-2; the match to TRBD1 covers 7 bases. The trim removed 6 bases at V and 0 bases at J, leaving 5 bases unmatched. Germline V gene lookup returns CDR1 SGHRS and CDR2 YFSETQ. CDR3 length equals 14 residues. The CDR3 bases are TGCGCCAGCACTGAAACAGGGGCTAACTATGGCTACACCTTC. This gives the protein CASTETGANYGYTF.

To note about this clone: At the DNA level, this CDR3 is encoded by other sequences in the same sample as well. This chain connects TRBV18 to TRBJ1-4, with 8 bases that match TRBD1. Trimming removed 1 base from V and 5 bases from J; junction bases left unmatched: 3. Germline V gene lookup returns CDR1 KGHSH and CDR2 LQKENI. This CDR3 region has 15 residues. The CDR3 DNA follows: TGTGCCAGCTCACCACAGACAGGGGAGAATGAAAAACTGTTTTTT. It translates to CASSPQTGENEKLFF.

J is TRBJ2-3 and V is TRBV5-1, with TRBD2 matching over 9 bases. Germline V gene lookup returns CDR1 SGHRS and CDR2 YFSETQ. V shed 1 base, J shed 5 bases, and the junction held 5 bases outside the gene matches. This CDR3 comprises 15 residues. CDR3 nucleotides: TGCGCCAGCAGCTTGCCTAGCGGGAACGGAGATACGCAGTATTTT. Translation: CASSLPSGNGDTQYF.